This TCR beta chain was captured by sequencing in a study of identical twins. Germline V gives CDR1 SGHTA, CDR2 FQGNSA. The CDR3 is 16 residues long. V was pared by 5 bases and J by 4 bases, with 12 bases of the junction left unmatched. Template switching introduced a universal primer site, and the cDNA bore unique molecular identifiers. TCRdb passed the 5' RACE reads through MiXCR, listing each CDR3 protein once. The sample lists about 430,000 distinct CDR3 sequences; approximately 18% were seen once. Material for sequencing was naive T cells sorted from blood. The chain carries TRBV7-2 and TRBJ2-5; TRBD2 agrees at 8 bases. The TCR was taken from a man in his fifties or sixties in good health. CDR3 in amino acids: CASSNSAGATGETQYF. CDR3 DNA: TGTGCCAGCAGCAACTCAGCGGGGGCGACGGGAGAGACCCAGTACTTC.